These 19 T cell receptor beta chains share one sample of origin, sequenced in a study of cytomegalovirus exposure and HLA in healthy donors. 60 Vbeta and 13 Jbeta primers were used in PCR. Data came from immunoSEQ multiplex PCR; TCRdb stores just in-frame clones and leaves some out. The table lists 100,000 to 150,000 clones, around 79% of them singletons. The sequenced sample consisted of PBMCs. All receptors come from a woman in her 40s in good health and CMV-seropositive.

The CDR3 reads CASSDVAGSFGQYF. For the CDR3, the DNA is TGTGCCAGCAGTGATGTAGCGGGAAGCTTTGGGCAGTACTTC. The J gene is TRBJ2-7, the V gene TRBV2, with TRBD2 matching 8 bases. There are 14 residues in the CDR3. J was trimmed by 9 bases and V by 3 bases; bases with no gene match: 10. Germline assignment: CDR1 SNHLY and CDR2 FYNNEI.

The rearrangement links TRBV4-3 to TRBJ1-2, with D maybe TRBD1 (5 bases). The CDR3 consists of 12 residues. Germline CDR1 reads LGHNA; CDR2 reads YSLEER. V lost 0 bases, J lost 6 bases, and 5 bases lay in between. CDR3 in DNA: TGCGCCAGCAGCCAAGAAGGGGATGGCTACACCTTC. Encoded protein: CASSQEGDGYTF.

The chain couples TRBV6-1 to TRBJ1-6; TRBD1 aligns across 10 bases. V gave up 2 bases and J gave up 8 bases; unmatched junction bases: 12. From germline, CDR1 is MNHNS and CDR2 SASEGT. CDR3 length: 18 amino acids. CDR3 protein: CASSELRDRGVLDSPLHF. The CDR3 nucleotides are TGTGCCAGCAGTGAATTGAGGGACAGGGGTGTTCTTGATTCACCCCTCCACTTT.

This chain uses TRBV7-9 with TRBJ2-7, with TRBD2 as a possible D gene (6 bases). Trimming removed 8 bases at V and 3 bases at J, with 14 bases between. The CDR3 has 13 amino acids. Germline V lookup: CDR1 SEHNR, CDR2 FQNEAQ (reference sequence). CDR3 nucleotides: TGTGCCAGCCCACGGGGGAATCTCTACGAGCAGTACTTC. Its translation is CASPRGNLYEQYF. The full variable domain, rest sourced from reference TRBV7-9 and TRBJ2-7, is DTGVSQNPRHKITKRGQNVTFRCDPISEHNRLYWYRQTLGQGPEFLTYFQNEAQLEKSRLLSDRFSAERPKGSFSTLEIQRTEQGDSAMYLCASPRGNLYEQYFGPGTRLTVT.

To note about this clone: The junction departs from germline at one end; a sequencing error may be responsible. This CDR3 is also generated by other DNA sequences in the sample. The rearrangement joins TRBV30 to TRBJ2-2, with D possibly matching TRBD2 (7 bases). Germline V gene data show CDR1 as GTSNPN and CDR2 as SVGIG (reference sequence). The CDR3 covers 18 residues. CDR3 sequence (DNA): TGCGCCTGGAGGGCAAGGGGGGGAGTCCCTTATCGGACCGGGGAGCTGTTTTTT. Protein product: CAWRARGGVPYRTGELFF.

CDR3 protein: CASSIGTGLYQPQHF. The CDR3 coding sequence is TGTGCCAGCAGTATCGGGACAGGGTTGTATCAGCCCCAGCATTTT. This rearrangement joins TRBV6-1 to TRBJ1-5; 9 bases are a match to TRBD1. V was pared by 5 bases and J by 5 bases, with 7 bases of the junction left unmatched. CDR1 is MNHNS, CDR2 SASEGT, per germline. There are 15 residues in the CDR3.

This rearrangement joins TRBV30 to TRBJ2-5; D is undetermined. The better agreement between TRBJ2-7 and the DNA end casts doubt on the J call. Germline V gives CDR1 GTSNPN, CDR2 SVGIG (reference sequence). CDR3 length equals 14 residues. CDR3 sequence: CAWSARGSFYEQYF. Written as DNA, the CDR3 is TGTGCCTGGAGTGCCCGAGGCTCCTTCTACGAGCAGTACTTC.

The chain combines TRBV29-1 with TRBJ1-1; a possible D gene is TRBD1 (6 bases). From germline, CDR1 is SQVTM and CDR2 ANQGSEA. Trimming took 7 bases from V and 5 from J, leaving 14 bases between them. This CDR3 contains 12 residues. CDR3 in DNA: TGCAGCGCAAAAAAGGGGGATACTGAAGCTTTCTTT. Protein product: CSAKKGDTEAFF.

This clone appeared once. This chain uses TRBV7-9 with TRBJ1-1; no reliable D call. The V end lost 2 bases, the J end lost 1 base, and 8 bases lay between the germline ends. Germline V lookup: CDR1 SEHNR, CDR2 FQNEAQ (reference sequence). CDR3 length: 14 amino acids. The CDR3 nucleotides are TGTGCCAGCAGCTTATTAGCCGGGAACACTGAAGCTTTCTTT. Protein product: CASSLLAGNTEAFF.

The CDR3 nucleotides read TGTGCCAGTAGTATCCAGCGGGGGTCCCCCTACGAGCAGTACTTC. Translation: CASSIQRGSPYEQYF. The chain recombines TRBV19 with TRBJ2-7; 8 nucleotides agree with TRBD2. This CDR3 spans 15 amino acids. After removal of 3 bases from V and 2 bases from J, the junction contained 6 bases not matched to a gene. Per the germline V gene, CDR1 is LNHDA and CDR2 is SQIVND (reference sequence). The whole variable domain, remainder taken from reference TRBV19 and TRBJ2-7, is DGGITQSPKYLFRKEGQNVTLSCEQNLNHDAMYWYRQDPGQGLRLIYYSQIVNDFQKGDIAEGYSVSREKKESFPLTVTSAQKNPTAFYLCASSIQRGSPYEQYFGPGTRLTVT.

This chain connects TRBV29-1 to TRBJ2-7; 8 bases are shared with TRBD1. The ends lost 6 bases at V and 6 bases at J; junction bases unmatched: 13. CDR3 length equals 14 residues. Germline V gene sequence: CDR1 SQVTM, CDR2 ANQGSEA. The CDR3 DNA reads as TGCAGCGTCGGAAAGGACAGGGAAGGCCTCGAGCAGTACTTC. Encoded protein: CSVGKDREGLEQYF.

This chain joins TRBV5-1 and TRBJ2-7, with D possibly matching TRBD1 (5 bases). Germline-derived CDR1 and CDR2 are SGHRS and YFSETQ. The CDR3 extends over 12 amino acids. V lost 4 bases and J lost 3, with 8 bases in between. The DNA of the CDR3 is TGCGCCAGCAGCCAGGACATCTACGAGCAGTACTTC. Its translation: CASSQDIYEQYF.

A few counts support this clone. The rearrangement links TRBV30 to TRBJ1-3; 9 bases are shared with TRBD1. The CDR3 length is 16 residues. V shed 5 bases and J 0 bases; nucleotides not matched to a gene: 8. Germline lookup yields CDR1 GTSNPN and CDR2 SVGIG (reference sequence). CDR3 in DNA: TGTGCCTGGGGACAGGGGCTCGCCGCCTCTGGAAACACCATATATTTT. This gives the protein CAWGQGLAASGNTIYF.

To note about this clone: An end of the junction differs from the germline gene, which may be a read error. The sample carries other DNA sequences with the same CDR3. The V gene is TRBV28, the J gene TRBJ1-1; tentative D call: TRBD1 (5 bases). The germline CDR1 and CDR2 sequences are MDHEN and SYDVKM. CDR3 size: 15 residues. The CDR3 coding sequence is TGTGCCAGCAGTTTGTTGGACACGTGGAACACTGAGGCTTTCTTT. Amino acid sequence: CASSLLDTWNTEAFF.

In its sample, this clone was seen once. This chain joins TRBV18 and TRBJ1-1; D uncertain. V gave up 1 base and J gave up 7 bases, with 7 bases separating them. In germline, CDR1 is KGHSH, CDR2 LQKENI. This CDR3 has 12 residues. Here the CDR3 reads CASSPRGREAFF. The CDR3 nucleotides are TGTGCCAGCTCACCACGAGGCCGTGAAGCTTTCTTT.

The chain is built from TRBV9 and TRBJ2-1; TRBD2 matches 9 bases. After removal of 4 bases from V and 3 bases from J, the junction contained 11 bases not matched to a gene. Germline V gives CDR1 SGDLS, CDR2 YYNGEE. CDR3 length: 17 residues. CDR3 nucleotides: TGTGCCAGCAGCCCCGGGGTAGCGGGAGTCGTCTACAATGAGCAGTTCTTC. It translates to CASSPGVAGVVYNEQFF.

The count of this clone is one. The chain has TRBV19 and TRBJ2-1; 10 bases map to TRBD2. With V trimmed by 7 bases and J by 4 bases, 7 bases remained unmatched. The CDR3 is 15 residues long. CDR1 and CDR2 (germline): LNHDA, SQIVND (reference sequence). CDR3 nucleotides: TGTGCCAGTACACCAGGACTAGCGGAGTACAATGAGCAGTTCTTC. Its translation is CASTPGLAEYNEQFF. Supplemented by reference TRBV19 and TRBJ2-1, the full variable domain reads DGGITQSPKYLFRKEGQNVTLSCEQNLNHDAMYWYRQDPGQGLRLIYYSQIVNDFQKGDIAEGYSVSREKKESFPLTVTSAQKNPTAFYLCASTPGLAEYNEQFFGPGTRLTVL.

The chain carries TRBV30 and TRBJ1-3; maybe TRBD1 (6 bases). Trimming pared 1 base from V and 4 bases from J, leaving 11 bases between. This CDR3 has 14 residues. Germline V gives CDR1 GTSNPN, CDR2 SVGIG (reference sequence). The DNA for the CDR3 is TGTGCCTGGAGTGACAGGGAGTCCGGAAACACCATATATTTT. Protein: CAWSDRESGNTIYF.

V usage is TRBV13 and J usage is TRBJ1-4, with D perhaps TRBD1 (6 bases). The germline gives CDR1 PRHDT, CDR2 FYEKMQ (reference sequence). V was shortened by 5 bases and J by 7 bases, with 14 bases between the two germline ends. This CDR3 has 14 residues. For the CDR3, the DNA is TGTGCCAGCAGCCCACAGGGTTTCAGTGAAAAACTGTTTTTT. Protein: CASSPQGFSEKLFF.